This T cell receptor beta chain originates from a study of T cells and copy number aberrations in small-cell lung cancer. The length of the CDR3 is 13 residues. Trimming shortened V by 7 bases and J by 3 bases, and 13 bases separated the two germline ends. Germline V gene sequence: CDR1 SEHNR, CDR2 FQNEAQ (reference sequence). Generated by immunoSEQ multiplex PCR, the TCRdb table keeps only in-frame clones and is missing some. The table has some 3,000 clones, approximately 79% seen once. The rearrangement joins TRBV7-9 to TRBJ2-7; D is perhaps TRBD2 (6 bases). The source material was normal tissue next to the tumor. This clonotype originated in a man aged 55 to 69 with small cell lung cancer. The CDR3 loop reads CASTSGVYYEQYF. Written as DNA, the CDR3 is TGTGCCAGCACCTCGGGGGTTTACTACGAGCAGTACTTC.